Here is one TCR beta chain with its context. What it recognizes is unknown. The data originate from a study of T cells in narcolepsy. For the study at large: Enrolled donors included narcolepsy type 1 or type 2 patients and healthy controls.

Study-wide results and limits: Healthy controls reportedly lacked the autoreactive clonotypes serially found in patients' blood. HCRT-specific and TRIB2-specific autoreactive clonotypes appeared among same-patient CSF and blood CD4+ clonotypes.

Libraries were prepared by immunoSEQ multiplex PCR; TCRdb keeps only in-frame clonotypes and omits some of them. The repertoire includes roughly 35,000 clones, 80% of them detected once, and approximately 0.99% sits in the top ten. This CDR3 comprises 15 residues. CDR1 and CDR2 (germline): SEHNR, FQNEAQ (reference sequence). V was clipped by 4 bases and J by 5 bases, with 15 bases between them. Material for sequencing was memory (CD45RA-) CD4+ T cells from blood. The receptor's source is a human donor in good health. The chain combines TRBV7-9 with TRBJ2-1, with TRBD1 as a possible D gene (6 bases). The CDR3 is CASSSLTGANNEQFF. The DNA of the CDR3 is TGTGCCAGCAGCTCACTGACAGGAGCCAACAATGAGCAGTTCTTC.